This T cell receptor beta chain was sequenced during a study of blood T cell repertoires in COVID-19. For the study at large: From the United States, Italy and Spain came samples of acute and convalescent COVID-19.

This clone was recorded once. Germline loops: CDR1 WNHNN, CDR2 SYGVQD (reference sequence). The CDR3 loop spans 15 amino acids. V was cut by 0 bases and J by 4 bases, with 10 bases left in between. Profiled with immunoSEQ multiplex PCR; TCRdb holds only in-frame clones, not every one. The top ten hold 1.5% to 2% of the sample, which has hundreds of thousands of clones, about 85% seen once. This rearrangement joins TRBV10-1 to TRBJ2-1, with a tentative D call TRBD2 (6 bases). The receptor was derived from a woman aged 25 to 45 who had been exposed to COVID-19. What was sequenced was PBMCs or T cells enriched from blood (not recorded which). The CDR3 is CASSESGGVYNEQFF. Here the CDR3 DNA reads TGCGCCAGCAGTGAGTCCGGGGGAGTTTACAATGAGCAGTTCTTC.